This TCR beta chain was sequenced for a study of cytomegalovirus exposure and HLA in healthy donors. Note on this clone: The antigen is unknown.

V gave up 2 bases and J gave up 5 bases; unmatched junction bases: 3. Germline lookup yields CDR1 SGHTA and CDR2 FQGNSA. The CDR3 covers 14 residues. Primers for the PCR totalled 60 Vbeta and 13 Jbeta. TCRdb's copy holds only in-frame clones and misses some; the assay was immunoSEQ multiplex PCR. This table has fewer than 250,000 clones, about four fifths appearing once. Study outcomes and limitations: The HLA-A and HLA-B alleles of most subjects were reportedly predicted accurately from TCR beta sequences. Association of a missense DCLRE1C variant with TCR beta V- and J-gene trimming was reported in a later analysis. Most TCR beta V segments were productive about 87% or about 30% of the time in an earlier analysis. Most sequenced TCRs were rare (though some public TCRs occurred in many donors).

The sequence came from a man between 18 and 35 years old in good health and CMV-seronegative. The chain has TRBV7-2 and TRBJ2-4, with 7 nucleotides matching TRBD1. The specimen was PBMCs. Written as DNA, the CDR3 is TGTGCCAGCAGCTTACGTGGGACAGAAAACATTCAGTACTTC. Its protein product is CASSLRGTENIQYF.